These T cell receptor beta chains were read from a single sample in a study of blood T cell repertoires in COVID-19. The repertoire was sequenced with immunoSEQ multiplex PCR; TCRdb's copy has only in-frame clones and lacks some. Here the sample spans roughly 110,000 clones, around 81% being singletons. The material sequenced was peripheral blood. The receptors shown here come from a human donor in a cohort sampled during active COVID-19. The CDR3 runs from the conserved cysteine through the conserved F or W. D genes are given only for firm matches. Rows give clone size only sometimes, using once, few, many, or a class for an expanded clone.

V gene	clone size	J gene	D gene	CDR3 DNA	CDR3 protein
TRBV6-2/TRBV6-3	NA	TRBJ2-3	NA	TGTGCCAGCAGTTACAGGGCCGGAGGCGGGTCAAGCCACAATACGCAGTATTTT	CASSYRAGGGSSHNTQYF
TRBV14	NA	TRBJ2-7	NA	TGTGCCAGCAGCCAAGATCCAAGGAGCTCCTACGAGCAGTACTTC	CASSQDPRSSYEQYF
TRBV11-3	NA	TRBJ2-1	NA	TGTGCCAGCACCTATAGCGGTACACTCGGTCATAATGAGCAGTTCTTC	CASTYSGTLGHNEQFF
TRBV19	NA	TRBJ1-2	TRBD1	TGTGCCAGTAGCAGGGACAGGCATACCTCTTATGGCTACACCTTC	CASSRDRHTSYGYTF
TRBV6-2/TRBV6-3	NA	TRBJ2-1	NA	TGTGCCAGCAGCCCCCATTCAGGGTACTCCTACAATGAGCAGTTCTTC	CASSPHSGYSYNEQFF
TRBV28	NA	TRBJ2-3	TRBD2	TGTGCCAGCAGTTTTAGCGGGAGGTCGACAGATACGCAGTATTTT	CASSFSGRSTDTQYF
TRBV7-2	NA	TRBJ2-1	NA	TGTGCCAGCAGTAAGACTAGGGGGCGGAGGACCTATGAGCAGTTCTTC	CASSKTRGRRTYEQFF
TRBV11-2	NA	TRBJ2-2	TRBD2	TGTGCCAGCAGCCCCCCAGGACTAGCGGCTCGTAGGGAGCTGTTTTTT	CASSPPGLAARRELFF
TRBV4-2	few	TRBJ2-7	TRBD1	TGTGCCAGCAGCCAAACAGGGGGGAGCTCCTACGAGCAGTACTTC	CASSQTGGSSYEQYF
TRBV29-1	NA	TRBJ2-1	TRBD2	TGCAGCGTTGGATTAGCGGGAGGCTCCTACAATGAGCAGTTCTTC	CSVGLAGGSYNEQFF
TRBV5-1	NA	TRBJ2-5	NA	TGCGCCAGCAGCTTGACGGCGGGGCAAGAGACCCAGTACTTC	CASSLTAGQETQYF
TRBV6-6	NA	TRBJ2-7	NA	TGTGCCAGCAGTTTAGCCTTGGATTACGAGCAGTACTTC	CASSLALDYEQYF
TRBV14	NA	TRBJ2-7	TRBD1	TGTGCCAGCAGCCTTGGACAGGGGGTCTACGAGCAGTACTTC	CASSLGQGVYEQYF
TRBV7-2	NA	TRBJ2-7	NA	TGTGCCAGCAGCATTAATATGGGGGGGGGCCTTGAGCAGTACTTC	CASSINMGGGLEQYF
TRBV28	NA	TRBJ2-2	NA	TGTGCCAGCACCGTCGTATCACTCCGCCCCGGGGAGCTGTTTTTT	CASTVVSLRPGELFF
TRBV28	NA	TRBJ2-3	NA	TGTGCCAGCAGTTCACCAGGGATCGGTATGACAGATACGCAGTATTTT	CASSSPGIGMTDTQYF
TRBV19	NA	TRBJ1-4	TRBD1	TGTGCCACCGGGTTCCCGACAGGGTTGGATGAAAAACTGTTTTTT	CATGFPTGLDEKLFF
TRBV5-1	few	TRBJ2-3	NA	TGCGCCAGCAGCTTGGGGCAGGTTGGGCCATTTACTAGCACAGATACGCAGTATTTT	CASSLGQVGPFTSTDTQYF
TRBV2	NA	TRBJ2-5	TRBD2	TGTGCCAGCAGGCTAGCGGGGAGCACCCAAGAGACCCAGTACTTC	CASRLAGSTQETQYF
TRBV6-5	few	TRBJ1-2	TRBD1	TGTGCCAGCAGCCGAGACAGGGGGCGAGGCTACACCTTC	CASSRDRGRGYTF
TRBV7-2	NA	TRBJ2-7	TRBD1	TGTGCCAGCAGCACATCAGCCGGGACAGGGATCTACGAGCAGTACTTC	CASSTSAGTGIYEQYF
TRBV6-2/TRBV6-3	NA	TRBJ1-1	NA	TGTGCCAGCAGTTCCCAGGGCCTAGTCACTGAAGCTTTCTTT	CASSSQGLVTEAFF
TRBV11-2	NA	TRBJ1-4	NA	TGTGCCAGCAGCTTAGCAGGCCGTGCAACTAATGAAAAACTGTTTTTT	CASSLAGRATNEKLFF
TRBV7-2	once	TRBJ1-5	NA	TGTGCCAGCAGCCCTAGGGAGAATAGCAATCAGCCCCAGCATTTT	CASSPRENSNQPQHF
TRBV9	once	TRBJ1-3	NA	TGTGCCAGCAGCGTAGCGGGGAGGGATTGGGCTGGAAACACCATATATTTT	CASSVAGRDWAGNTIYF
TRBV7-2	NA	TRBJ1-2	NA	TGTGCCAGCAGCTTAGGGGCAGGGACTAACTATGGCTACACCTTC	CASSLGAGTNYGYTF
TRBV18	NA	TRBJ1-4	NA	TGTGCCAGCTCACCCGGCCAGGGTTTAGCTAATGAAAAACTGTTTTTT	CASSPGQGLANEKLFF
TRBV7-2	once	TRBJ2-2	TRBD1	TGTGCCAGCAGCCTAGAGGGACAGGTTTACACCGGGGAGCTGTTTTTT	CASSLEGQVYTGELFF
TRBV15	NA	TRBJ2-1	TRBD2	TGTGCCACCAGCATAGGGAGGGCCGCGAATGAGCAGTTCTTC	CATSIGRAANEQFF
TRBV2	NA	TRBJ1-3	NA	TGTGCCAGCAAAGACGGGACACCATTCTCTGGAAACACCATATATTTT	CASKDGTPFSGNTIYF
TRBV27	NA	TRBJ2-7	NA	TGTGCCAGCAGTTTTCAGTACGCCTACGAGCAGTACTTC	CASSFQYAYEQYF
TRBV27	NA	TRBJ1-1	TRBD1	TGTGCCAGCAGTCCCATTCTGAGAGACAGGGGGCGAAGTATCGCTGAAGCTTTCTTT	CASSPILRDRGRSIAEAFF
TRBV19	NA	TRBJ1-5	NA	TGTGCCAGTAGTACATCAGACTATAGCAATCAGCCCCAGCATTTT	CASSTSDYSNQPQHF
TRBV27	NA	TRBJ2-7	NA	TGTGCCAGCAGTAGGCGGGGCGGCGAGCAGTACTTC	CASSRRGGEQYF
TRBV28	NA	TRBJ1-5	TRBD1	TGTGCCAGCAGTTTAAGGGGACAGGGTGAGCATTTT	CASSLRGQGEHF
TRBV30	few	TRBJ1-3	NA	TGTGCCTGGCGCTATTCCTCTGGAAACACCATATATTTT	CAWRYSSGNTIYF
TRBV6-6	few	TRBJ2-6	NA	TGTGCCAGCAGTTACTGGGCCGGTGGGGCCAACGTCCTGACTTTC	CASSYWAGGANVLTF
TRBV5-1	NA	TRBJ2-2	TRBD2	TGCGCCAGCAGCATAGCGGGGGGGCCTGACGGGGAGCTGTTTTTT	CASSIAGGPDGELFF
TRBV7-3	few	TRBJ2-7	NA	TGTGCCAGCAGCTTATCCCCCCTTCCGGGTTACGAGCAGTACTTC	CASSLSPLPGYEQYF
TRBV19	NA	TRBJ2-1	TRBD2	TGTGCCAGTAGTACCGACCGGACTAGCGGGAGAGGGAAGCAGTTCTTC	CASSTDRTSGRGKQFF
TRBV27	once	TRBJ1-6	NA	TGTGCCAGCAGTTGGGACTCCTTTGAAGGATCACCCCTCCACTTT	CASSWDSFEGSPLHF
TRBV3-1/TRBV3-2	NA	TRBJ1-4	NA	TGTGCCAGCAGCCAAGCATACAAACGTGGTAATGAAAAACTGTTTTTT	CASSQAYKRGNEKLFF
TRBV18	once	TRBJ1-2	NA	TGTGCCAGCTCACCACCGTACGGGAAAGGCTATGGCTACACCTTC	CASSPPYGKGYGYTF
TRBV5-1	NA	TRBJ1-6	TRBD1	TGCGCCAGCAGCTCGGTTGGGACAGGGTTTTCACCCCTCCACTTT	CASSSVGTGFSPLHF
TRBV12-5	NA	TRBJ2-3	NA	TGTGCTAGTGGTTTGAACTACTGGCCAGATACGCAGTATTTT	CASGLNYWPDTQYF
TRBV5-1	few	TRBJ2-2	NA	TGCGCCAGCAGCTTGGGATCGGCCGGGGAGCTGTTTTTT	CASSLGSAGELFF
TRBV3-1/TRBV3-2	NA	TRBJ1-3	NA	TGTGCCAGCAGCCCAAGGGGGTTTTTTGGAAACACCATATATTTT	CASSPRGFFGNTIYF
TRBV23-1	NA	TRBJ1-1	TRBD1	TGCGCCAGCAGTCAAAGCAAGGACCAGGGGGCGAGTGAAGCTTTCTTT	CASSQSKDQGASEAFF
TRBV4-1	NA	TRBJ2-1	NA	TGCGCCAGCAGCCCAGGACTGGCTCTCTACAATGAGCAGTTCTTC	CASSPGLALYNEQFF
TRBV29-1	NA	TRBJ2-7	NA	TGCAGCGTTGGACCGACTCCCTCCCAGCAGTACTTC	CSVGPTPSQQYF
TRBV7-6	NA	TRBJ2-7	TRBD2	TGTGCCAGCAGCGCTATAGCGGGGGGGTCCTACGAGCAGTACTTC	CASSAIAGGSYEQYF
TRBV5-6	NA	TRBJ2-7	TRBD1	TGTGCCAGCAGCTTGGTATCGGGACAGATTGGCTACGAGCAGTACTTC	CASSLVSGQIGYEQYF
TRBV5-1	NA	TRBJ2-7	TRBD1	TGCGCCAGCAGCTTGGGAACCGGGACAGGGGTTCGCGAGCAGTACTTC	CASSLGTGTGVREQYF
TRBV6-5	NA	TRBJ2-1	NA	TGTGCCAGCAGCCCCACCGGCGGGAATGAGCAGTTCTTC	CASSPTGGNEQFF